The 3 T cell receptor beta chains reported below all come from one sample, sequenced in a study of cytomegalovirus exposure and HLA in healthy donors. 13 Jbeta primers and 60 Vbeta primers were used for the PCR. Sequencing was performed with immunoSEQ multiplex PCR; in TCRdb, only in-frame clones are kept and a portion is missing. The data hold 200,000 or so clones, with approximately 78% observed a single time. The sequenced material came from PBMCs. These TCRs come from a woman in her forties in good health and CMV-seronegative.

DNA of the CDR3: TGTGCCAGCAGCTTAGAAGCGGGACTAGCAATCAATGAGCAGTTCTTC. Residues: CASSLEAGLAINEQFF. The chain joins TRBV7-3 to TRBJ2-1; 9 nucleotides align to TRBD2. The CDR3 contains 16 residues. CDR1 and CDR2 from the germline V gene are SGHTA and FQGTGA. The V segment lost 2 bases and the J segment 6 bases; nucleotides outside the gene matches: 8.

The chain links TRBV27 to TRBJ2-1; 7 bases fit TRBD2. The V gene end was trimmed by 8 bases and the J gene end by 4 bases; junction bases not matched to a gene: 5. Germline V gives CDR1 MNHEY, CDR2 SMNVEV (reference sequence). This CDR3 is built from 13 residues. The CDR3: CASSLAAYNEQFF. In nucleotides, the CDR3 is TGTGCCAGCTCCCTAGCGGCGTACAATGAGCAGTTCTTC.

Only a few counts were recorded for this clone. The chain employs TRBV30 and TRBJ2-5, with D possibly being TRBD2 (6 bases). In germline, CDR1 is GTSNPN, CDR2 SVGIG (reference sequence). V lost 4 bases and J lost 5, with 17 bases in between. This CDR3 has 14 residues. The CDR3 nucleotides are TGTGCCTGGAATACAGCGGGTCCGTGGGAGACCCAGTACTTC. The encoded protein is CAWNTAGPWETQYF.